At least ten counts were recorded for the clone carrying this T cell receptor (beta chain). Its specificity is unknown. Germline V gives CDR1 SEHNR, CDR2 FQNEAQ (reference sequence). The CDR3 is 16 residues long. The V gene end was trimmed by 5 bases and the J gene end by 5 bases; junction bases not matched to a gene: 7. A single record per CDR3 protein comes from TCRdb applying MiXCR to the reads. The data show approximately 550,000 distinct CDR3 sequences, more than 15% seen once. The entry originates in a study of T cell repertoires in cytomegalovirus infection. On the study more broadly: An indication of both CMV infection and matching HLA type came from public TCR beta signatures.

Whole-study results and caveats: Carriage of CMV together with the relevant HLA was identifiable through cumulative public TCR beta family frequency. CMV-specific TCR beta clonotypes restricted by HLA-C were the ones dominating the ex vivo response.

This clonotype was obtained from a human donor in good health (CMV status not recorded). Some clones in this sample may be carry-over from other donors' samples. The sequenced material came from CD8+ T cells from PBMCs. The V call is TRBV7-9, the J call TRBJ2-2, with 11 bases fitting TRBD1. The CDR3 sequence is CASSRAGTGGTGELFF. The CDR3 nucleotides are TGTGCCAGCAGCCGCGCCGGGACAGGGGGTACCGGGGAGCTGTTTTTT.